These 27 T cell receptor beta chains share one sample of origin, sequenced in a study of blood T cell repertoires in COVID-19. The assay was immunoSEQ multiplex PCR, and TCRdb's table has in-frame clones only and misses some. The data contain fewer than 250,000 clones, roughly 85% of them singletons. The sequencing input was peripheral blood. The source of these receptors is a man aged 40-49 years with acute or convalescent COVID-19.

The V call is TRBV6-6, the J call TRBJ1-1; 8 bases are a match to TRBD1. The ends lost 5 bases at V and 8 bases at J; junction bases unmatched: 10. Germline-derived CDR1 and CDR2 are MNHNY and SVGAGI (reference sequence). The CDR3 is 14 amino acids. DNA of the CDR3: TGTGCCAGCAGTGGTTCGACAGGGGAAAGGGAAGCTTTCTTT. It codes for CASSGSTGEREAFF.

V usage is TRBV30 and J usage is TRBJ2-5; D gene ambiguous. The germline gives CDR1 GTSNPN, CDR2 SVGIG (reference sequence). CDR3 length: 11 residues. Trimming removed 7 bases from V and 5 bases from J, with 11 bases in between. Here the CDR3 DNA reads TGTGCCTTAGTAGTTATGGAGACCCAGTACTTC. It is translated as CALVVMETQYF.

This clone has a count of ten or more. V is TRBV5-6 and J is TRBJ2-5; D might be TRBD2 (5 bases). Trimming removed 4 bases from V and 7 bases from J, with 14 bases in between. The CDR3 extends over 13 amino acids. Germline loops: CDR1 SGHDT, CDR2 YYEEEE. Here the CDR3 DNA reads TGTGCCAGCAGCCCCCGGGCCAGCGGGACCCAGTACTTC. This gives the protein CASSPRASGTQYF.

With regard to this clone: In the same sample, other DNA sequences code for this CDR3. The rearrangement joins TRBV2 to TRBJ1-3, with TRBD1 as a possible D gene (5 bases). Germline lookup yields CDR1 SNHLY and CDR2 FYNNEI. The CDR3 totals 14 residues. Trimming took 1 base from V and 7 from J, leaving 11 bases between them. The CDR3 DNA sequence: TGTGCCAGCAGTGAAGGGCAGGGAAGGAACACCATATATTTT. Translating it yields CASSEGQGRNTIYF.

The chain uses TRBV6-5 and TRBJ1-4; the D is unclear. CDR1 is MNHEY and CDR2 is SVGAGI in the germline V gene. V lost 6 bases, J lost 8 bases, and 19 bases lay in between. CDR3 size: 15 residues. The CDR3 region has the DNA TGTGCCAGCAGCCTAGGTCAAGATAGAGGCGAAAAACTGTTTTTT. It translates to CASSLGQDRGEKLFF.

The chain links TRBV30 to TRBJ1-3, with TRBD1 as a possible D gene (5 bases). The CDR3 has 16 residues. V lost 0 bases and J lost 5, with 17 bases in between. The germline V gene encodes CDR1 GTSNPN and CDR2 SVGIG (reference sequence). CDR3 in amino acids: CAWSVRTSVGRNTIYF. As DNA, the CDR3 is TGTGCCTGGAGTGTTCGGACCTCCGTGGGGCGAAACACCATATATTTT. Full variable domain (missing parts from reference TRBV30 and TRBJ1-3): SQTIHQWPATLVQPVGSPLSLECTVEGTSNPNLYWYRQAAGRGLQLLFYSVGIGQISSEVPQNLSASRPQDRQFILSSKKLLLSDSGFYLCAWSVRTSVGRNTIYFGEGSWLTVV.

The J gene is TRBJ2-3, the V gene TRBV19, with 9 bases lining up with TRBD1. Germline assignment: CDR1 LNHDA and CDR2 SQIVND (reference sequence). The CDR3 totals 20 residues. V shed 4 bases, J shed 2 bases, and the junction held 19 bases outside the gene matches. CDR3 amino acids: CASSTKKARTGEVLTDTQYF. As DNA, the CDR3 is TGTGCCAGTAGTACCAAAAAAGCTCGGACAGGGGAGGTACTCACAGATACGCAGTATTTT.

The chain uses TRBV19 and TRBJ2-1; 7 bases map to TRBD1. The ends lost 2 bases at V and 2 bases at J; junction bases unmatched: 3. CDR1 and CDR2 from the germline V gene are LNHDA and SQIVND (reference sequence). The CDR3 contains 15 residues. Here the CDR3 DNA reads TGTGCCAGTAGTATAACAGGGGCTCCCTACAATGAGCAGTTCTTC. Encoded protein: CASSITGAPYNEQFF.

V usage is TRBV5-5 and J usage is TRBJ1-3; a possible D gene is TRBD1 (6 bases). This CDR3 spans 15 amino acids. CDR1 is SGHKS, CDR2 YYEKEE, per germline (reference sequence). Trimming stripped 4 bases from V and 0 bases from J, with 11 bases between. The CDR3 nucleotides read TGTGCCAGCAGCCCTGACAGGCTCTCTGGAAACACCATATATTTT. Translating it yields CASSPDRLSGNTIYF.

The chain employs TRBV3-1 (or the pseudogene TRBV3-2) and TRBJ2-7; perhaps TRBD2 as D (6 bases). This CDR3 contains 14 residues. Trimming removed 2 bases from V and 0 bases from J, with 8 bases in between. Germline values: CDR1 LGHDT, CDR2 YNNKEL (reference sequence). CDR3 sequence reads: CASSQLSGSYEQYF. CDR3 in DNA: TGTGCCAGCAGCCAACTTAGCGGCTCCTACGAGCAGTACTTC.

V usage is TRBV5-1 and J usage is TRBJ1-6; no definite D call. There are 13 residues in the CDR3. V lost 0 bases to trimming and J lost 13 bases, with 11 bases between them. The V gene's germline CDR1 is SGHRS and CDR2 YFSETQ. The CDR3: CASSLGGGRPLHF. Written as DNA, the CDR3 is TGCGCCAGCAGCTTGGGAGGAGGGCGCCCCCTCCACTTT.

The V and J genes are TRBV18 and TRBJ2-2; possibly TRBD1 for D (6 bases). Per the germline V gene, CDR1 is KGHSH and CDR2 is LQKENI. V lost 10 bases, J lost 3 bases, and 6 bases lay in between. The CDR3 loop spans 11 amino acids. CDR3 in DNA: TGTGCCACAGGGGACACCGGGGAGCTGTTTTTT. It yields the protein CATGDTGELFF.

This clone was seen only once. In nucleotides, the CDR3 is TGTGCCAGCAGCCTAGTAGCGGGACAGGGGTCCGAGCAGTACTTC. Its translation: CASSLVAGQGSEQYF. The V and J genes are TRBV7-9 and TRBJ2-7, with 10 nucleotides matching TRBD1. The CDR3 loop spans 15 amino acids. Per the germline V gene, CDR1 is SEHNR and CDR2 is FQNEAQ (reference sequence). V shed 5 bases and J 6 bases; nucleotides not matched to a gene: 10. Drawing the rest from reference TRBV7-9 and TRBJ2-7, the complete variable domain is DTGVSQNPRHKITKRGQNVTFRCDPISEHNRLYWYRQTLGQGPEFLTYFQNEAQLEKSRLLSDRFSAERPKGSFSTLEIQRTEQGDSAMYLCASSLVAGQGSEQYFGPGTRLTVT.

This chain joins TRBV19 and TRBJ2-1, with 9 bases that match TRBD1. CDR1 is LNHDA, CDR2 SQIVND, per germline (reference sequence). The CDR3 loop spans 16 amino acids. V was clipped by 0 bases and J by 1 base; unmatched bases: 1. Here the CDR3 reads CASSIEGTGSYNEQFF. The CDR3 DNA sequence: TGTGCCAGTAGTATAGAGGGGACAGGGTCCTACAATGAGCAGTTCTTC.

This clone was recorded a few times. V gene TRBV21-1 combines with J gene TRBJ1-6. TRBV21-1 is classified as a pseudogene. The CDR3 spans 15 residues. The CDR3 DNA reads TGTGCCAGCAGCAACGCCGGGTCGAATAATTCACCCCTCCACTTT. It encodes CASSNAGSNNSPLHF.

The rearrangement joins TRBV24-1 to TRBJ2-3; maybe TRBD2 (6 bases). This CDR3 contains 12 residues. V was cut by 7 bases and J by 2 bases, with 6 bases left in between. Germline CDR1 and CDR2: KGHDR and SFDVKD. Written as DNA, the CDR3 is TGTGCCACCAGGCGGGACACAGATACGCAGTATTTT. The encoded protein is CATRRDTDTQYF.

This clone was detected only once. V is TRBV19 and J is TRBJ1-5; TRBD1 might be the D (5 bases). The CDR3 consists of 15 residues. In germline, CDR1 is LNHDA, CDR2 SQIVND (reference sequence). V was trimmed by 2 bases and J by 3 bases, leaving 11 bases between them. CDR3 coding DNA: TGTGCCAGTAGTATATATGCAGGGCCCAATCAGCCCCAGCATTTT. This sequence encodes CASSIYAGPNQPQHF.

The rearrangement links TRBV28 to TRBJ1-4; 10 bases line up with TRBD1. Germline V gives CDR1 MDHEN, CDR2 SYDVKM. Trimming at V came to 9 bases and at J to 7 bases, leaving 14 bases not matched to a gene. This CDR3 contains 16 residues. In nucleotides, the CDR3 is TGTGCCAGTCAAGGCGCGGGGACAGGGGCCGCTGAAAAACTGTTTTTT. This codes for CASQGAGTGAAEKLFF.

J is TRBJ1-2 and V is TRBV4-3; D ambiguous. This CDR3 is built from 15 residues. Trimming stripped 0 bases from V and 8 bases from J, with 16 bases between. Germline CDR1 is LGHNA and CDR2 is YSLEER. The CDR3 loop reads CASSQDRGGASGYTF. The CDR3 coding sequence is TGCGCCAGCAGCCAAGATCGCGGTGGCGCTTCGGGCTACACCTTC.

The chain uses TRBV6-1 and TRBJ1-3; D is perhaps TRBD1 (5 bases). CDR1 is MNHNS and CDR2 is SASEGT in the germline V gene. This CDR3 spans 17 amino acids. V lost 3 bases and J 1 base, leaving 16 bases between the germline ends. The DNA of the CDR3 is TGTGCCAGCAGTGATCGGCCAGGCAGGGCTTCTGGAAACACCATATATTTT. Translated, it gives CASSDRPGRASGNTIYF.

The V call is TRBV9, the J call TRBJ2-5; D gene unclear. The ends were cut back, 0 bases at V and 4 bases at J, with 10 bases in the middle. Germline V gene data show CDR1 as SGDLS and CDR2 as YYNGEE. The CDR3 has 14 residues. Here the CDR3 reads CASSVGSYLETQYF. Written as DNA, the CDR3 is TGTGCCAGCAGCGTAGGTTCGTATCTAGAGACCCAGTACTTC.

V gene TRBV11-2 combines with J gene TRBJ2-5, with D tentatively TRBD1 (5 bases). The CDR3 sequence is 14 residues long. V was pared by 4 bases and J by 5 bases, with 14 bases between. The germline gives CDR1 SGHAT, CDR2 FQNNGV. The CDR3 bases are TGTGCCAGCAGCTGGGAAGGGGCGCCGGAGACCCAGTACTTC. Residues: CASSWEGAPETQYF.

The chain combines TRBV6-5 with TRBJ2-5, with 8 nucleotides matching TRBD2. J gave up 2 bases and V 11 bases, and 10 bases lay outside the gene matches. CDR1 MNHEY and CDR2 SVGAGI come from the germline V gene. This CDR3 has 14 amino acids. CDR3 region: CAVPHGGEQETQYF. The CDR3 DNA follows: TGTGCCGTCCCGCACGGGGGGGAACAAGAGACCCAGTACTTC.

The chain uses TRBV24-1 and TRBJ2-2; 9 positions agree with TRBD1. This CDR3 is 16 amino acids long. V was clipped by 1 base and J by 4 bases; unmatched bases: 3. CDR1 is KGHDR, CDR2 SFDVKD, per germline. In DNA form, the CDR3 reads TGTGCCACCAGTGATTTAAACAGGGGGCTCACCGGGGAGCTGTTTTTT. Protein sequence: CATSDLNRGLTGELFF.

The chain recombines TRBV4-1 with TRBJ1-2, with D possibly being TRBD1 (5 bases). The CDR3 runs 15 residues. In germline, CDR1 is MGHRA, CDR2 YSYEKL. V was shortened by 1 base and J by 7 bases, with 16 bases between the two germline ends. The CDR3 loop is CASSQGQGVISGYTF. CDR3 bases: TGCGCCAGCAGCCAAGGCCAGGGCGTTATTTCTGGCTACACCTTC.

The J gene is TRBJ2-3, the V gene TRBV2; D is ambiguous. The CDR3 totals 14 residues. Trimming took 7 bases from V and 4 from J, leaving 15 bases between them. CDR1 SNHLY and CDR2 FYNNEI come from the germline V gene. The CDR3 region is CASNGRVKADTQYF. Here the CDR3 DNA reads TGTGCCAGCAATGGCCGGGTCAAGGCAGATACGCAGTATTTT.

This chain's CDR3 is CATSDRRGRGQETQYF. DNA for the CDR3: TGTGCCACCAGTGATCGCAGGGGAAGGGGTCAAGAGACCCAGTACTTC. The rearrangement links TRBV24-1 to TRBJ2-5; the D gene is possibly TRBD1 (6 bases). Germline V gene data show CDR1 as KGHDR and CDR2 as SFDVKD. The CDR3 extends over 16 amino acids. Trimming removed 3 bases at V and 2 bases at J, with 15 bases between.